This T cell receptor (beta chain) was profiled in a study of regulatory T cells in long-lasting Graves disease. Time point specified: newly diagnosed GD, antithyroid drugs for less than 3 months. PBMC RNA was the source of the TCR library. Both iRepertoire HTBI primers and Arm-PCR of CDR3 regions were used to build the TCR beta libraries. Each CDR3 protein is one row after TCRdb ran MiXCR on the multiplex PCR reads. The sample lists fewer than 650,000 distinct CDR3 sequences, roughly 15% seen once, with around 11% in the top ten. CDR1 is ENHRY, CDR2 SYGVKD, per germline. Losses at the gene ends were 5 bases for V and 7 bases for J; bases not matched to a gene: 6. The CDR3 extends over 14 amino acids. The sample was also reused in another study, on T cells in Graves' hyperthyroidism and ophthalmopathy.

Sequences were derived from peripheral blood mononuclear cells (PBMCs), sampled at new diagnosis, from a patient treated with antithyroid drugs. The rearrangement links TRBV10-3 to TRBJ1-5; 9 bases are shared with TRBD1. This clonotype was obtained from a man between 18 and 35 years old with Graves disease. The CDR3 here is CAISITGGEQPQHF. The CDR3 DNA follows: TGTGCCATCAGTATTACAGGGGGCGAACAGCCCCAGCATTTT.